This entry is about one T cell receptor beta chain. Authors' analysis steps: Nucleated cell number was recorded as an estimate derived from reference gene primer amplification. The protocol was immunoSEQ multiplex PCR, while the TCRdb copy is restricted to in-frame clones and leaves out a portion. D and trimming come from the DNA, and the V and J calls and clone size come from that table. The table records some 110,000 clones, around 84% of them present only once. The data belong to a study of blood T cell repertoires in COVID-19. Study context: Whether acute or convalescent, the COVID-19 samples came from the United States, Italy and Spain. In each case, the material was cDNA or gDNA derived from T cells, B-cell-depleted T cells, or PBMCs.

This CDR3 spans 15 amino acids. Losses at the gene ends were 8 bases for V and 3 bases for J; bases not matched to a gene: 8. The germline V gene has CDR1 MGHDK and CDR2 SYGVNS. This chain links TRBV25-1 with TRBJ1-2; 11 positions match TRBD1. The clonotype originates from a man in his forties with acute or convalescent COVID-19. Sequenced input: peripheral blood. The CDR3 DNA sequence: TGTGCCAGCCCCAAAGGACAGGGGGCATACTATGGCTACACCTTC. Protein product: CASPKGQGAYYGYTF.